The sequence of this TCR beta chain was determined in a study of CD4+ T cells in melanoma. CDR3 length: 14 residues. V dropped 6 bases and J dropped 1; count of bases not matched to a gene: 6. Germline V lookup: CDR1 MNHNS, CDR2 SASEGT. TCRdb keeps only in-frame clones here, not all; method: immunoSEQ multiplex PCR. This repertoire shows 11,000 or so clones, approximately 74% found once; its top ten account for roughly 9.8%. General study points: Neoantigen-specific CD4+ T cells in melanoma reportedly had diverse differentiation states. A reported correlation linked neoantigen-specific CD4+ T cells to CD8+, macrophage and B cell function.

Of note for this clone: What it binds is unknown.

The receptor was derived from a human donor with melanoma. The specimen sequenced was cells from a culture (not recorded whether cultured in vitro). This chain links TRBV6-1 with TRBJ2-7, with 7 bases identical to TRBD1. The CDR3 protein is CASSTGDTSYEQYF. CDR3 bases: TGTGCCAGCAGCACAGGGGACACATCCTACGAGCAGTACTTC.